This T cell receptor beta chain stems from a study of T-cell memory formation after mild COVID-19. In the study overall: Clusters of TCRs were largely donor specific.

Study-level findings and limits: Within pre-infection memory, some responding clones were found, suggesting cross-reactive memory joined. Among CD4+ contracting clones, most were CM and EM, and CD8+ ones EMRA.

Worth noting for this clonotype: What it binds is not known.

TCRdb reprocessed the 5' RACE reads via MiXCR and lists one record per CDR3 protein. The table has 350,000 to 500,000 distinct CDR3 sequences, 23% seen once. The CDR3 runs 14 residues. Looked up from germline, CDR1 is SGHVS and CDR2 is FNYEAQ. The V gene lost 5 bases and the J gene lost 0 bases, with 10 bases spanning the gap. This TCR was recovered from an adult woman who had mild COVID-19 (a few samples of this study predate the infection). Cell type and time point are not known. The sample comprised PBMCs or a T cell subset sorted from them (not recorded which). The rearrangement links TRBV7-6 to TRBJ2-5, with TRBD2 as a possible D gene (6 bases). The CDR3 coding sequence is TGTGCCAGCAGCCGCAGCGGGTACCAAGAGACCCAGTACTTC. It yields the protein CASSRSGYQETQYF.